The 25 T cell receptor beta chains given below trace back to one sample, sequenced in a study of T cell responses to AZD1222 COVID-19 vaccine. This table comes from immunoSEQ multiplex PCR, and its TCRdb copy is limited to in-frame clones, with some not included. The repertoire holds 250,000 to 300,000 clones, with 94% as singletons. The specimen was peripheral blood, collected 28 days after the second AZD1222 dose. The receptors were gathered from an adult who received the AZD1222 COVID-19 vaccine.

The chain uses TRBV5-5 and TRBJ2-3; the D is unclear. Trimming cost V 2 bases and J 7 bases, with 17 bases left between them. This CDR3 comprises 15 residues. Germline CDR1 reads SGHKS; CDR2 reads YYEKEE (reference sequence). The CDR3 DNA sequence: TGTGCCAGCAGCTTTGAAACGACCTCCGGGTATACGCAGTATTTT. Translation gives CASSFETTSGYTQYF.

The CDR3 loop is CASSYSRSGPYEQYF. DNA of the CDR3: TGTGCCAGCAGTTACTCCCGGTCGGGGCCCTACGAGCAGTACTTC. The rearrangement links TRBV6-5 to TRBJ2-7; D assignment may be TRBD1 or TRBD2 (5 bases each). Germline V gene lookup returns CDR1 MNHEY and CDR2 SVGAGI. The CDR3 extends over 15 amino acids. Trimming removed 0 bases at V and 2 bases at J, with 11 bases between.

This chain connects TRBV29-1 to TRBJ1-2; TRBD1 matches at 9 bases. J was trimmed by 6 bases and V by 6 bases; bases with no gene match: 8. This CDR3 is built from 13 residues. Germline values: CDR1 SQVTM, CDR2 ANQGSEA. The chain's CDR3 is CSVDSGQGHGYTF. The CDR3 DNA reads TGCAGCGTAGATTCCGGACAGGGGCATGGCTACACCTTC.

The J gene is TRBJ2-2, the V gene TRBV5-1; D not certain. V dropped 0 bases and J dropped 6 bases, with 15 bases sitting between them. The CDR3 has 16 amino acids. Germline-derived CDR1 and CDR2 are SGHRS and YFSETQ. CDR3 DNA sequence: TGCGCCAGCAGCTTGGTCTTAACGGTGAAGGCCGGGGAGCTGTTTTTT. Translated: CASSLVLTVKAGELFF.

The rearrangement joins TRBV11-2 to TRBJ2-7; D possibly corresponds to TRBD2 (5 bases). Deletions cut 1 base from V and 5 bases from J, with 12 bases between. This CDR3 has 14 residues. Germline V gene sequence: CDR1 SGHAT, CDR2 FQNNGV. CDR3 DNA sequence: TGTGCCAGCAGCTTAGTTCGGGGTTCCCACGAGCAGTACTTC. It yields the protein CASSLVRGSHEQYF.

The chain carries TRBV3-1 (or the pseudogene TRBV3-2) and TRBJ1-1; a weak D match, TRBD1 (6 bases). The CDR3 length is 13 residues. Germline V CDR1 and CDR2: LGHDT, YNNKEL (reference sequence). V was clipped by 5 bases and J by 4 bases, with 11 bases between them. CDR3 residues: CASSARGGTEAFF. The CDR3 bases are TGTGCCAGCAGCGCCAGGGGAGGCACTGAAGCTTTCTTT.

The CDR3: CASSLYGGGRQPQHF. In DNA form, the CDR3 reads TGTGCCAGCAGTTTATACGGGGGGGGCAGGCAGCCCCAGCATTTT. This chain uses TRBV28 with TRBJ1-5, with TRBD1 as a possible D gene (6 bases). Germline V gene data show CDR1 as MDHEN and CDR2 as SYDVKM. The CDR3 spans 15 residues. V was trimmed by 1 base and J by 7 bases, leaving 14 bases between them.

This chain links TRBV4-1 with TRBJ1-4; D is undetermined. The CDR3 contains 13 residues. CDR1 is MGHRA, CDR2 YSYEKL, per germline. The V end was cut by 3 bases, the J end by 5 bases, with 7 bases between. The CDR3 loop is CASSQPGNEKLFF. CDR3 coding DNA: TGCGCCAGCAGCCAGCCGGGGAATGAAAAACTGTTTTTT.

The chain is built from TRBV7-2 and TRBJ1-6; D remains ambiguous. The germline V gene has CDR1 SGHTA and CDR2 FQGNSA. Trimming stripped 5 bases from V and 0 bases from J, with 14 bases between. The CDR3 spans 17 residues. CDR3: CASSPGRDSSYNSPLHF. In DNA form, the CDR3 reads TGTGCCAGCAGCCCCGGCCGCGATAGCTCCTATAATTCACCCCTCCACTTT.

This chain links TRBV28 with TRBJ2-1; the D gene is possibly TRBD2 (6 bases). Germline values: CDR1 MDHEN, CDR2 SYDVKM. This CDR3 spans 16 amino acids. V lost 10 bases and J lost 5, with 24 bases in between. CDR3 in DNA: TGTGCCACCTCCCCTGCGGTTGCTAGCGCGAACAATGAGCAGTTCTTC. Protein sequence: CATSPAVASANNEQFF.

The chain combines TRBV10-2 with TRBJ1-4; D is undetermined. Trimming took off 6 bases at V and 6 bases at J, with 11 bases between the two ends. The CDR3 totals 13 residues. CDR1 and CDR2 (germline): WSHSY, SAAADI. CDR3 in amino acids: CASRDSPDEKLFF. In nucleotides, the CDR3 is TGCGCCAGCAGGGACTCGCCGGATGAAAAACTGTTTTTT.

This clone occurred once. The chain recombines TRBV30 with TRBJ2-2, with 8 bases lining up with TRBD1. V gave up 4 bases and J gave up 1 base; unmatched junction bases: 5. The CDR3 is 15 amino acids. Looked up from germline, CDR1 is GTSNPN and CDR2 is SVGIG (reference sequence). The CDR3, as DNA: TGTGCCTGGACCAGGGGGCTAGGGAACACCGGGGAGCTGTTTTTT. Its translation is CAWTRGLGNTGELFF.

The rearrangement uses TRBV2 and TRBJ2-1; D may be TRBD2 (5 bases). The CDR3 runs to 15 residues. The germline V gene has CDR1 SNHLY and CDR2 FYNNEI. The V and J ends lost 6 bases and 0 bases respectively, with 12 bases between them. The CDR3 loop reads CASRLGGSSYNEQFF. DNA for the CDR3: TGTGCCAGCAGGTTGGGTGGGAGCTCCTACAATGAGCAGTTCTTC.

This sequence joins TRBV3-1 (or the pseudogene TRBV3-2) and TRBJ1-2; TRBD1 aligns across 8 bases. Trimming at V came to 6 bases and at J to 2 bases, leaving 8 bases not matched to a gene. This CDR3 spans 15 amino acids. Germline V gene sequence: CDR1 LGHDT, CDR2 YNNKEL (reference sequence). The CDR3 spells CASRSQGEANYGYTF. CDR3 sequence (DNA): TGTGCCAGCAGGTCACAGGGGGAGGCCAACTATGGCTACACCTTC.

The chain joins TRBV5-6 to TRBJ2-7, with D unclear. The CDR3 sequence is 15 residues long. CDR1 and CDR2 from the germline V gene are SGHDT and YYEEEE. Trimming removed 6 bases at V and 5 bases at J, with 21 bases between. CDR3 nucleotide sequence: TGTGCCAGCAACCAAGGTGGGCGCTCTACGGACGAGCAGTACTTC. This translates into CASNQGGRSTDEQYF.

V is TRBV7-9 and J is TRBJ2-7; D unclear. CDR3 length: 11 residues. V lost 5 bases and J 4 bases, leaving 6 bases between the germline ends. Germline V gives CDR1 SEHNR, CDR2 FQNEAQ (reference sequence). CDR3 bases: TGTGCCAGCAGCCCTTTTTACGAGCAGTACTTC. It codes for CASSPFYEQYF.

This chain joins TRBV28 and TRBJ1-1, with unresolved D. V gave up 6 bases and J gave up 2 bases, with 7 bases separating them. The germline CDR1 and CDR2 sequences are MDHEN and SYDVKM. The CDR3 runs 12 residues. CDR3 sequence (DNA): TGTGCCAGCAGGGCGGATAACACTGAAGCTTTCTTT. This sequence encodes CASRADNTEAFF.

The gene calls are TRBV4-3 and TRBJ2-5; D call uncertain. The CDR3 extends over 15 amino acids. Germline V gene lookup returns CDR1 LGHNA and CDR2 YSLEER. V was trimmed by 4 bases and J by 0 bases, leaving 12 bases between them. Written as DNA, the CDR3 is TGCGCCAGCAGCCCGTCTCCCCGGTACCAAGAGACCCAGTACTTC. Its protein product is CASSPSPRYQETQYF.

This clone was detected only a few times. The rearrangement links TRBV9 to TRBJ2-1; 8 positions match TRBD1. Trimming cost V 3 bases and J 0 bases; bases outside gene matches: 2. The CDR3 is 15 residues long. Germline lookup yields CDR1 SGDLS and CDR2 YYNGEE. The CDR3, as DNA: TGTGCCAGCAGCGCCGGACAGGGCTCCTACAATGAGCAGTTCTTC. Amino acid sequence: CASSAGQGSYNEQFF.

J is TRBJ1-6 and V is TRBV4-1; TRBD1 agrees at 7 bases. This CDR3 contains 15 residues. Germline trimming cut 4 bases from V and 9 bases from J; bases unmatched to any gene: 9. Germline V lookup: CDR1 MGHRA, CDR2 YSYEKL. The CDR3: CASSRDRDSSSPLHF. The CDR3 DNA is TGCGCCAGCAGCCGAGACAGGGACAGCTCTTCACCCCTCCACTTT.

The rearrangement uses TRBV5-6 and TRBJ1-1; TRBD1 matches at 7 bases. The V and J ends lost 4 bases and 1 base, in that order; junction bases with no gene match: 4. Germline CDR1 SGHDT, CDR2 YYEEEE. The CDR3 runs to 14 residues. As DNA, the CDR3 is TGTGCCAGCAGCCTAGGGGGCCCGAACACTGAAGCTTTCTTT. As protein: CASSLGGPNTEAFF.

This chain connects TRBV27 to TRBJ2-7, with 8 nucleotides matching TRBD1. V lost 6 bases to trimming and J lost 3 bases; unmatched junction nucleotides: 7. CDR1 MNHEY and CDR2 SMNVEV come from the germline V gene (reference sequence). CDR3 length: 14 amino acids. CDR3 sequence reads: CASSRGTGYYEQYF. CDR3 DNA: TGTGCCAGCAGCCGGGGGACAGGTTACTACGAGCAGTACTTC.

The rearrangement joins TRBV19 to TRBJ2-7; 7 bases fit TRBD2. The germline CDR1 and CDR2 sequences are LNHDA and SQIVND (reference sequence). V shed 9 bases and J 1 base; nucleotides not matched to a gene: 12. CDR3 length: 15 amino acids. CDR3 coding DNA: TGTGCCAGCTCCCCCGGGGGGAGACCATCCTACGAGCAGTACTTC. Its translation is CASSPGGRPSYEQYF.

Concerning this clone itself: This sample includes further DNA sequences coding for the same CDR3. V and J are TRBV6-5 and TRBJ1-2; D remains unclear. CDR1 is MNHEY and CDR2 is SVGAGI in the germline V gene. This CDR3 contains 13 residues. The V end lost 5 bases, the J end lost 4 bases, and 11 bases lay between the germline ends. This chain's CDR3 is CASSRTEFYGYTF. The CDR3 DNA reads TGTGCCAGCAGTCGGACGGAGTTCTATGGCTACACCTTC.

The chain links TRBV6-5 to TRBJ2-3; TRBD1 or TRBD2 may be the D gene (5 bases each). Trimming cost V 7 bases and J 6 bases, with 17 bases left between them. The CDR3 totals 14 residues. Germline values: CDR1 MNHEY, CDR2 SVGAGI. In DNA, the CDR3 is TGTGCCAGCACCCTTGGGGGTTTTAGCGATACGCAGTATTTT. Translating gives CASTLGGFSDTQYF.